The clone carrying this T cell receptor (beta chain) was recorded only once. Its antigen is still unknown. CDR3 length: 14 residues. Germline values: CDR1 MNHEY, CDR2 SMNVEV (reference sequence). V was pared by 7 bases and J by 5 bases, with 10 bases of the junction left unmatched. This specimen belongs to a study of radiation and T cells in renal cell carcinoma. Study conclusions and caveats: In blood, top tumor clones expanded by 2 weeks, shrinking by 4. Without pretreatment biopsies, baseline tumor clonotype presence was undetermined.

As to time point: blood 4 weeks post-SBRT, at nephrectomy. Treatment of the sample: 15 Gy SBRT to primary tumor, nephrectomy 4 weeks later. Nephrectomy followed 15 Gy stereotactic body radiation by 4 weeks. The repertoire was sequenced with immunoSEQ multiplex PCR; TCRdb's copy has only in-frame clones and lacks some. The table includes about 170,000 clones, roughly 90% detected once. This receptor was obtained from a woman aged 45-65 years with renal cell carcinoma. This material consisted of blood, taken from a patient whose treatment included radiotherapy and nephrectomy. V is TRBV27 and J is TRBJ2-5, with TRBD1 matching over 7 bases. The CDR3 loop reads CASKKGALGETQYF. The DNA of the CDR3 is TGTGCCAGCAAGAAGGGGGCCCTGGGGGAGACCCAGTACTTC.